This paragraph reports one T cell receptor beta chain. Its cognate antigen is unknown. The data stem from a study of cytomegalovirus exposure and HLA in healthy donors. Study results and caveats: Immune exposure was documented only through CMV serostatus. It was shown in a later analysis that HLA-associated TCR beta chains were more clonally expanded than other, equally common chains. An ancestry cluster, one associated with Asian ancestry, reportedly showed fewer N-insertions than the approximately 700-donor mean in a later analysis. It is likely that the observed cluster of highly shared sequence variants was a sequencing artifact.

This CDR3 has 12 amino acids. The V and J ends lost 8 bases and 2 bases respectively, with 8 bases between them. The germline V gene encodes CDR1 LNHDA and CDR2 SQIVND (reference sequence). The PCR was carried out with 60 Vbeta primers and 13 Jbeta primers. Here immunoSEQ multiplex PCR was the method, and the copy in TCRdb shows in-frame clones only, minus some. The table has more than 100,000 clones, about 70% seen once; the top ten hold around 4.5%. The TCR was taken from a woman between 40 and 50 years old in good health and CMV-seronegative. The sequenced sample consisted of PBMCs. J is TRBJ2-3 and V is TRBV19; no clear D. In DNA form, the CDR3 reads TGTGCCAGTGAAGAGAACACAGATACGCAGTATTTT. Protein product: CASEENTDTQYF.